This T cell receptor (beta chain) was identified during a study of blood T cell repertoires in COVID-19. At the level of the study: Researchers got acute and convalescent COVID-19 samples from the United States, Italy and Spain. T cells, B-cell-depleted T cells, or PBMCs provided the cDNA or gDNA that served as material.

Under the authors' procedure: Amplified reference gene primers provided the basis for estimating nucleated cell counts. Sequenced by immunoSEQ multiplex PCR; TCRdb stores in-frame clones only, minus some. That table gives V, J and clone size, and the DNA gave D and trimming. The data hold about 250,000 clones, with around nine tenths observed a single time. There are 14 residues in the CDR3. V was clipped by 7 bases and J by 11 bases; unmatched bases: 11. The germline V gene has CDR1 MNHEY and CDR2 SVGAGI. The chain links TRBV6-5 to TRBJ1-5; 10 bases line up with TRBD1. The sample was peripheral blood. The TCR originated in a woman aged 60 to 75 who had recovered from COVID-19. In DNA form, the CDR3 reads TGTGCCAGCATCACCGGGACAGGGGTCCCTGCCCAGCATTTT. Encoded protein: CASITGTGVPAQHF.